The following is a TCR beta chain sequence with its context. These data come from a study of graft-versus-host responses after intestinal transplantation. Study summary: Those transplanted obtained multivisceral, liver-intestinal, or isolated intestinal grafts. Anti-thymocyte globulin served as induction for all recipients, who then took tacrolimus and steroids for about three years. Study conclusions and caveats: Within allografts, high graft-versus-host to host-versus-graft clonal ratios were seen among patients with graft-donor T cell macrochimerism. Early post-transplant falls in HvG clones accompanied the peak levels of circulating GvH clones.

Sequencing used immunoSEQ multiplex PCR; TCRdb keeps in-frame clones, though not all of them. The table lists around 6,200 clones, about a fifth of them singletons. Trimming took off 0 bases at V and 6 bases at J, with 36 bases between the two ends. Per the germline V gene, CDR1 is SQVTM and CDR2 is ANQGSEA. The CDR3 totals 22 residues. V gene TRBV29-1 combines with J gene TRBJ2-1; possible D gene TRBD1, 6 bases. This specimen was alloreactive CD4+ T cells from a mixed lymphocyte reaction culture, taken before transplantation. The subset was: CFSE-low proliferating T cells sorted from roughly six-day pre-transplant mixed lymphocyte reaction (GvH or HvG direction). This receptor was obtained from a human patient who was an organ donor for intestinal transplantation. CDR3 bases: TGCAGCGTTGAAGATCTAATTGCAGGGGTAGGGGTAGTACCGTCGTGGTCCAATGAGCAGTTCTTC. Its translation is CSVEDLIAGVGVVPSWSNEQFF.